This T cell receptor beta chain was recovered during a study of blood T cell repertoires in COVID-19 (dated by TCRdb to 2018 to 2021). Regarding the complete study: Samples from collaborators originated in the United States, Italy and Spain and spanned both the acute and convalescent phases of COVID-19. The prospective study material was composed of cDNA or gDNA derived from T cells, B-cell-depleted T cells, or PBMCs. The dataset comprised deeply sampled blood TCRbeta repertoires from subjects exposed to, actively infected with, or recovered from COVID-19. The repertoires were released in a freely available public database meant as a resource for research on the immune response to SARS-CoV-2. Samples were obtained from the ongoing ImmuneRACE study (first 160 participants) and from about 1,300 subjects provided by 6 global collaborators. A de-identified subject ID, COVID-19 status, age in years and sex were almost always included in the sample metadata. Where available, HLA class I and class II types were obtained from metadata supplied by the sample provider rather than from assay-based typing. Study-wide findings and limitations: The quantity of clinical and demographic metadata differed by source and by participant and was supplied without curation.

Measured from the cysteine to the phenylalanine, the CDR3 is 14 residues long. This entry keeps only the CDR3 DNA: 42 bases, framed from base 1. CDR1 and CDR2 were assigned from the germline V gene as KGHSH and LQKENI. Deletion took 2 bases off V and 4 bases off J, with a span of 11 bases between the germline ends. About this clone: The antigen it binds to is not known. Base qualities are missing; no much larger clone stands one base away.

Whole blood was collected in K2EDTA tubes by collaborating institutions according to the institutions' own protocols. For TCRbeta analysis, collaborators shipped samples as frozen whole blood, isolated PBMCs, or DNA extracted from either of those sample types. TCRbeta CDR3 regions were amplified from genomic DNA using the immunoSEQ Assay, a bias-controlled multiplex PCR. In the paper's pipeline: The number of nucleated cells in each sample was estimated by amplification of reference gene primers within the assay. Sequence reads were collapsed and filtered to measure the absolute abundance of every unique TCRbeta CDR3 rearrangement. For each sample, productive Simpson clonality was calculated as the square root of Simpson's diversity index over productive rearrangements. TCRdb retrieved this table from immuneACCESS and kept in-frame rearrangements only. Not all clones are present; in checked studies, unresolved V genes account for under half, and no reason is known for the remainder. For V, J and clone size, that table is used; D and trimming come from the DNA. The sample yields 100,000 to 120,000 clones; around 84% were counted once. The ten largest clones capture around 8.5% of the sample.

The clonotype originates from a woman between 40 and 55 years old with acute or convalescent COVID-19. Here the chain combines TRBV18 and TRBJ1-2, and possibly TRBD1, on 6 matching bases. The source material was peripheral blood. At the DNA level, the sequence is TGTGCCAGCTCACCAACAGGGTCGGGCTATGGCTACACCTTC. It encodes CASSPTGSGYGYTF. The CDR3 plus the reference TRBV18 and TRBJ1-2 genes for the other parts give the full variable domain: NAGVMQNPRHLVRRRGQEARLRCSPMKGHSHVYWYRQLPEEGLKFMVYLQKENIIDESGMPKERFSAEFPKEGPSILRIQQVVRGDSAAYFCASSPTGSGYGYTFGSGTRLTVV.